A selection of T cell receptor beta chains follows, all from one sample in a study of OX40 agonist ivuxolimab in advanced cancers. Produced via immunoSEQ multiplex PCR; TCRdb's table is partial and in-frame only. The sample includes under 80,000 clones, almost 85% seen only once; the top ten take 5%. The source material was CD4+ or CD8+ T cells sorted from blood, sampled in a trial of the OX40 agonist ivuxolimab. The source of these receptors is an adult with an advanced solid tumor such as melanoma, head and neck, liver or kidney cancer. CDR3s include the opening cysteine and the closing phenylalanine or tryptophan. D genes are given only for firm matches. Expanded clones are given a class, and other clones once, few, many or no size at all.

j_call: TRBJ2-7; d_call: .; clone_size: .; v_call: TRBV10-2; cdr3_aa: CASSEGETYERQYF; cdr3_nt: TGCGCCAGCAGTGAGGGGGAGACTTACGAGCGGCAGTACTTC
j_call: TRBJ2-1; d_call: TRBD2; clone_size: .; v_call: TRBV20-1; cdr3_aa: CSAGGRYEQFF; cdr3_nt: TGCAGTGCGGGAGGGAGGTATGAGCAGTTCTTC
j_call: TRBJ1-4; d_call: .; clone_size: .; v_call: TRBV5-5; cdr3_aa: CASSTAGVHGEKLFF; cdr3_nt: TGTGCCAGCAGCACGGCAGGGGTCCATGGTGAAAAACTGTTTTTT
j_call: TRBJ1-2; d_call: .; clone_size: .; v_call: TRBV5-6; cdr3_aa: CASSSLPGSAYYGYTF; cdr3_nt: TGTGCCAGCAGCTCCCTCCCGGGATCGGCCTACTATGGCTACACCTTC
j_call: TRBJ2-1; d_call: TRBD2; clone_size: once; v_call: TRBV5-1; cdr3_aa: CASRRTSGSYNEQFF; cdr3_nt: TGCGCCAGCAGGAGGACTAGCGGGAGCTACAATGAGCAGTTCTTC
j_call: TRBJ1-1; d_call: .; clone_size: .; v_call: TRBV9; cdr3_aa: CASSVGTANTEAFF; cdr3_nt: TGTGCCAGCAGCGTAGGTACAGCGAACACTGAAGCTTTCTTT
j_call: TRBJ2-4; d_call: .; clone_size: .; v_call: TRBV6-6; cdr3_aa: CASSRTEIAKNIQYF; cdr3_nt: TGTGCCAGCAGTAGGACAGAAATAGCCAAAAACATTCAGTACTTC
j_call: TRBJ1-4; d_call: TRBD1; clone_size: .; v_call: TRBV5-1; cdr3_aa: CASKPGQGALSEKLFF; cdr3_nt: TGCGCCAGCAAACCGGGACAGGGGGCGCTCAGTGAAAAACTGTTTTTT
j_call: TRBJ2-2; d_call: .; clone_size: .; v_call: TRBV5-1; cdr3_aa: CASSRDTGELFF; cdr3_nt: TGCGCCAGCAGCCGGGACACCGGGGAGCTGTTTTTT
j_call: TRBJ2-7; d_call: .; clone_size: .; v_call: TRBV4-1; cdr3_aa: CASSQAMWSRKPEQYF; cdr3_nt: TGCGCCAGCAGCCAAGCGATGTGGAGTAGGAAGCCGGAGCAGTACTTC
j_call: TRBJ1-6; d_call: TRBD1; clone_size: .; v_call: TRBV28; cdr3_aa: CASSLGTGGVSPLHF; cdr3_nt: TGTGCCAGCAGTCTCGGGACAGGGGGCGTTTCACCCCTCCACTTT
j_call: TRBJ2-3; d_call: TRBD1; clone_size: once; v_call: TRBV6-1; cdr3_aa: CASSVPGQGYTDTQYF; cdr3_nt: TGTGCCAGCAGTGTACCGGGACAGGGGTACACAGATACGCAGTATTTT
j_call: TRBJ1-2; d_call: TRBD1; clone_size: few; v_call: TRBV7-2; cdr3_aa: CASSLASGQGVYGYTF; cdr3_nt: TGTGCCAGCAGCTTAGCATCGGGACAGGGGGTCTATGGCTACACCTTC
j_call: TRBJ2-5; d_call: TRBD2; clone_size: .; v_call: TRBV9; cdr3_aa: CASSVRLAETQYF; cdr3_nt: TGTGCCAGCAGCGTACGACTAGCGGAGACCCAGTACTTC
j_call: TRBJ2-7; d_call: .; clone_size: .; v_call: TRBV2; cdr3_aa: CASSDGSAYEQYF; cdr3_nt: TGTGCCAGCAGTGACGGTAGCGCCTACGAGCAGTACTTC
j_call: TRBJ2-3; d_call: .; clone_size: .; v_call: TRBV14; cdr3_aa: CASSKVRDTQYF; cdr3_nt: TGTGCCAGCAGCAAGGTTCGGGATACGCAGTATTTT
j_call: TRBJ2-2; d_call: .; clone_size: .; v_call: TRBV4-2; cdr3_aa: CASSQERSNTGELFF; cdr3_nt: TGTGCCAGCAGCCAAGAGCGGTCGAACACCGGGGAGCTGTTTTTT
j_call: TRBJ2-5; d_call: TRBD2; clone_size: .; v_call: TRBV4-1; cdr3_aa: CASSQGAGEWETQYF; cdr3_nt: TGCGCCAGCAGCCAAGGAGCGGGAGAGTGGGAGACCCAGTACTTC
j_call: TRBJ2-3; d_call: .; clone_size: .; v_call: TRBV9; cdr3_aa: CASSVQGSDTQYF; cdr3_nt: TGTGCCAGCAGCGTCCAGGGCTCAGATACGCAGTATTTT
j_call: TRBJ2-5; d_call: TRBD1; clone_size: .; v_call: TRBV28; cdr3_aa: CASSLGQGLGETQYF; cdr3_nt: TGTGCCAGCAGTTTGGGACAGGGATTGGGGGAGACCCAGTACTTC
j_call: TRBJ1-1; d_call: .; clone_size: .; v_call: TRBV5-1; cdr3_aa: CASTQGTMNTEAFF; cdr3_nt: TGCGCCAGCACCCAGGGGACCATGAACACTGAAGCTTTCTTT
j_call: TRBJ2-3; d_call: .; clone_size: few; v_call: TRBV4-2; cdr3_aa: CASSPPSTDTQYF; cdr3_nt: TGTGCCAGCAGCCCGCCGAGCACAGATACGCAGTATTTT
j_call: TRBJ1-4; d_call: TRBD1; clone_size: .; v_call: TRBV11-2; cdr3_aa: CASSLSPGQGVKLFF; cdr3_nt: TGTGCCAGCAGCTTATCCCCCGGACAGGGGGTAAAACTGTTTTTT
j_call: TRBJ1-1; d_call: .; clone_size: .; v_call: TRBV28; cdr3_aa: CASSPGLSGENTEAFF; cdr3_nt: TGTGCCAGCAGTCCGGGCCTCTCAGGGGAGAACACTGAAGCTTTCTTT
j_call: TRBJ2-5; d_call: .; clone_size: .; v_call: TRBV7-2; cdr3_aa: CASSPGLLQETQYF; cdr3_nt: TGTGCCAGCAGCCCGGGACTGCTACAAGAGACCCAGTACTTC
j_call: TRBJ2-2; d_call: .; clone_size: .; v_call: TRBV27; cdr3_aa: CASSFQSSSWELFF; cdr3_nt: TGTGCCAGCAGTTTCCAATCTAGCTCGTGGGAGCTGTTTTTT
j_call: TRBJ1-3; d_call: .; clone_size: .; v_call: TRBV4-3; cdr3_aa: CASSQDVYRGAASGNTIYF; cdr3_nt: TGCGCCAGCAGCCAAGATGTTTATAGAGGGGCAGCATCTGGAAACACCATATATTTT
j_call: TRBJ2-5; d_call: .; clone_size: .; v_call: TRBV19; cdr3_aa: CASSIGQETQYF; cdr3_nt: TGTGCCAGTAGTATTGGCCAAGAGACCCAGTACTTC
j_call: TRBJ2-7; d_call: .; clone_size: .; v_call: TRBV19; cdr3_aa: CASSIDPPPGEQYF; cdr3_nt: TGTGCCAGTAGTATAGACCCACCCCCGGGCGAGCAGTACTTC
j_call: TRBJ2-1; d_call: .; clone_size: .; v_call: TRBV11-2; cdr3_aa: CASSLATTTLPYNEQFF; cdr3_nt: TGTGCCAGCAGCTTAGCTACTACGACGCTCCCCTACAATGAGCAGTTCTTC
j_call: TRBJ2-5; d_call: .; clone_size: .; v_call: TRBV6-6; cdr3_aa: CASMGGAETQYF; cdr3_nt: TGTGCCAGCATGGGGGGGGCGGAGACCCAGTACTTC
j_call: TRBJ2-1; d_call: TRBD1; clone_size: .; v_call: TRBV5-6; cdr3_aa: CASSLWTLQGVLGEQFF; cdr3_nt: TGTGCCAGCAGCTTGTGGACATTACAGGGGGTCCTGGGGGAGCAGTTCTTC
j_call: TRBJ2-7; d_call: .; clone_size: .; v_call: TRBV19; cdr3_aa: CASSMDGVYEQYF; cdr3_nt: TGTGCCAGTAGTATGGACGGTGTCTACGAGCAGTACTTC
j_call: TRBJ1-1; d_call: TRBD1; clone_size: .; v_call: TRBV5-4; cdr3_aa: CASSFTGATEAFF; cdr3_nt: TGTGCCAGCAGCTTCACAGGGGCGACTGAAGCTTTCTTT
j_call: TRBJ1-2; d_call: .; clone_size: .; v_call: TRBV28; cdr3_aa: CASSPPGGANYGYTF; cdr3_nt: TGTGCCAGCAGTCCCCCAGGAGGGGCTAACTATGGCTACACCTTC
j_call: TRBJ2-1; d_call: .; clone_size: .; v_call: TRBV5-1; cdr3_aa: CASSLAESSYNEQFF; cdr3_nt: TGCGCCAGCAGCTTAGCGGAAAGCTCCTACAATGAGCAGTTCTTC
j_call: TRBJ1-2; d_call: .; clone_size: .; v_call: TRBV28; cdr3_aa: CASSSPFPDGYTF; cdr3_nt: TGTGCCAGCAGTTCCCCCTTTCCAGATGGCTACACCTTC
j_call: TRBJ2-3; d_call: .; clone_size: .; v_call: TRBV5-6; cdr3_aa: CASSNWVDTQYF; cdr3_nt: TGTGCCAGCAGTAATTGGGTAGATACGCAGTATTTT
j_call: TRBJ2-2; d_call: TRBD1; clone_size: few; v_call: TRBV19; cdr3_aa: CASSITGASLTGELFF; cdr3_nt: TGTGCCAGTAGTATTACAGGGGCTAGCCTCACCGGGGAGCTGTTTTTT
j_call: TRBJ2-3; d_call: TRBD1; clone_size: few; v_call: TRBV10-3; cdr3_aa: CAISGRQGADTQYF; cdr3_nt: TGTGCCATCAGTGGAAGACAGGGGGCAGATACGCAGTATTTT
j_call: TRBJ2-5; d_call: TRBD1; clone_size: .; v_call: TRBV5-6; cdr3_aa: CASSLGQEETQYF; cdr3_nt: TGTGCCAGCAGCTTAGGACAGGAAGAGACCCAGTACTTC
j_call: TRBJ2-7; d_call: TRBD2; clone_size: .; v_call: TRBV28; cdr3_aa: CASSLGRGPEYF; cdr3_nt: TGTGCCAGCAGTTTAGGGAGGGGACCGGAGTACTTC
j_call: TRBJ1-2; d_call: TRBD1; clone_size: .; v_call: TRBV6-1; cdr3_aa: CASSERQGSVYGYTF; cdr3_nt: TGTGCCAGCAGTGAAAGACAGGGATCTGTCTATGGCTACACCTTC
j_call: TRBJ2-7; d_call: .; clone_size: .; v_call: TRBV19; cdr3_aa: CASSTGQYEQYF; cdr3_nt: TGTGCCAGTAGTACAGGGCAGTACGAGCAGTACTTC
j_call: TRBJ2-7; d_call: TRBD2; clone_size: .; v_call: TRBV29-1; cdr3_aa: CSAKTSASSYEQYF; cdr3_nt: TGCAGCGCTAAAACTAGCGCGAGCTCCTACGAGCAGTACTTC
j_call: TRBJ2-4; d_call: TRBD2; clone_size: .; v_call: TRBV7-8; cdr3_aa: CASSSPSHGTSETRYF; cdr3_nt: TGTGCCAGCAGCTCCCCTAGCCACGGGACTAGCGAAACGAGGTACTTC